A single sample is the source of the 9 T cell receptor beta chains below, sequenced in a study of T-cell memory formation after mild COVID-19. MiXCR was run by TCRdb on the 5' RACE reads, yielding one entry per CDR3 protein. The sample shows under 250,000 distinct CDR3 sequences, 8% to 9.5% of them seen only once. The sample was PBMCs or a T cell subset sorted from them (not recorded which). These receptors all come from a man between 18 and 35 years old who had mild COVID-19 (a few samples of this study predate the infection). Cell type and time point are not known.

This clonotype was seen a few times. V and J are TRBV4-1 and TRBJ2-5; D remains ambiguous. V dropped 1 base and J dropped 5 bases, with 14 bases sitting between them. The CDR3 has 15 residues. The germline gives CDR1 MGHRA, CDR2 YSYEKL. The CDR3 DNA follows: TGCGCCAGCAGCCAAGTCCTCGGAGAACGGGAGACCCAGTACTTC. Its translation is CASSQVLGERETQYF.

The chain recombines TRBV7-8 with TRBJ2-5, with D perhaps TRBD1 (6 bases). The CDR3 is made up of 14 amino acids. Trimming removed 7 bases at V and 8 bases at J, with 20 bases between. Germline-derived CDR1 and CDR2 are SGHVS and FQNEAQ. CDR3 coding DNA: TGTGCCAGCACCCCCGGGACAAGTCAGAATACCCAGTACTTC. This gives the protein CASTPGTSQNTQYF.

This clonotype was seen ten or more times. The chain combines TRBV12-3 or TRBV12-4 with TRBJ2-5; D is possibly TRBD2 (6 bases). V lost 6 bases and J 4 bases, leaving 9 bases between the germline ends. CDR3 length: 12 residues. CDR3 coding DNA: TGTGCCAGCAGCCTGACTAGAGAGACCCAGTACTTC. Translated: CASSLTRETQYF.

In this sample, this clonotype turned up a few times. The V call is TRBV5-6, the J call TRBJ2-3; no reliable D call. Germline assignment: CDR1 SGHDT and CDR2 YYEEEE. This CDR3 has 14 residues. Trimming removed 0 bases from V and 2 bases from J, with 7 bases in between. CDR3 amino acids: CASSLGAHTDTQYF. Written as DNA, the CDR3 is TGTGCCAGCAGCTTGGGGGCCCACACAGATACGCAGTATTTT.

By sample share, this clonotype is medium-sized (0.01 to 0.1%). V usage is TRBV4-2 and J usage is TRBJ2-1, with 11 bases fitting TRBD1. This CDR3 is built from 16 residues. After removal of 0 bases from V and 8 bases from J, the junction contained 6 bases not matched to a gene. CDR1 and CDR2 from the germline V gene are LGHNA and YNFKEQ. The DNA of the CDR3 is TGTGCCAGCAGCCAAGATGTAGGGACAGGGGGGCATGAGCAGTTCTTC. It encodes CASSQDVGTGGHEQFF.

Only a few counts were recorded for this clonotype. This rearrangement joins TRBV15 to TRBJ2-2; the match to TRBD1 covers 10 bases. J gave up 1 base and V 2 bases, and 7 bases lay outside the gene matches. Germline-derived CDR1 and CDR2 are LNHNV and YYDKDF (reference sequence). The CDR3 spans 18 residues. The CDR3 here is CATSRRWGTGENTGELFF. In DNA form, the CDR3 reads TGTGCCACCAGCAGACGCTGGGGGACAGGGGAGAACACCGGGGAGCTGTTTTTT.

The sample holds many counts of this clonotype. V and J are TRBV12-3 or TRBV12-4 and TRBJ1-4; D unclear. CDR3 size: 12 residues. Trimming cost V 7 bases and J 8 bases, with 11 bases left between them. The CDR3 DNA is TGTGCCAGCACCCTTCGCGGGGAAAAACTGTTTTTT. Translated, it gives CASTLRGEKLFF.

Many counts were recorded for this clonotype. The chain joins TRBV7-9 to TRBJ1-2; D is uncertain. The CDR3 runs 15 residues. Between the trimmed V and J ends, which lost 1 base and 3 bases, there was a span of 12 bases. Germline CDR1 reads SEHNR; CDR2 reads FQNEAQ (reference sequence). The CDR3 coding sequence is TGTGCCAGCAGCTTAGGGGCAGGATCTGACTATGGCTACACCTTC. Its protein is CASSLGAGSDYGYTF.

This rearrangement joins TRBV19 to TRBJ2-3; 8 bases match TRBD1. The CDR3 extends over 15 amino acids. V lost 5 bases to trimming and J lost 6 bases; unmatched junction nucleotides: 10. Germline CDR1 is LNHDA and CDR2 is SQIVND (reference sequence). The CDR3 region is CASSLADRGYDTQYF. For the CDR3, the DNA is TGTGCCAGTAGTCTCGCTGACAGGGGATACGATACGCAGTATTTT.